This TCR beta chain came from a study of vaccination effects on CD4 cells after COVID-19. The repertoire was sequenced with immunoSEQ multiplex PCR; TCRdb's copy has only in-frame clones and lacks some. The sample shows 60,000 to 85,000 clones, 70% to 75% of them seen only once. Within the ViraFEST assay, antigen-specific CD4+ T cells underwent expansion with viral peptide pools prior to sequencing. Following culture for ten to eleven days, CD4+ T cells were isolated. The participants, recipients of two vaccine doses, got either BNT162b2 or mRNA-1273. A remark on this clone: Its target is not known.

Study observations and caveats: Researchers report that only 1 of 255 vaccine-induced clones in healthy vaccinees cross-reacted with common cold coronaviruses.

This clonotype originated in a human donor who received a COVID-19 vaccine. The sequenced sample was CD4+ T cells from PBMCs cultured with HCoV-229E spike peptides, obtained after COVID-19 vaccination.

This chain's CDR3 is CASSFLGGETQYF. The CDR3, as DNA: TGTGCCAGCAGCTTTTTAGGGGGGGAGACCCAGTACTTC. The chain uses TRBV5-6 and TRBJ2-5; TRBD1 or TRBD2 may be the D gene (6 bases each). The V gene's germline CDR1 is SGHDT and CDR2 YYEEEE. The CDR3 spans 13 residues. V was shortened by 2 bases and J by 5 bases, with 10 bases between the two germline ends.